Presented here are 20 T cell receptor beta chains from one specimen sequenced in a study of T cell responses to AZD1222 COVID-19 vaccine (dated by TCRdb to the early 2020s). The intended sense of this specimen's time point label: baseline before first vaccination. Library construction relied on the immunoSEQ multiplex PCR assay. Drawn from immuneACCESS, this table holds only the in-frame rearrangements with V and J called that TCRdb kept. Clones are partly lost; checked studies trace under half to an unresolved V gene and leave the rest unexplained. The table for this sample lists 120,000 or so clones; roughly 88% of them were counted only once. The leading ten clones occupy about 9.8% of the sample. The specimen was peripheral blood, collected on day 0 of AZD1222 vaccination. These receptors all stem from an adult in good health.

The chain uses TRBV11-3 and TRBJ1-2, with a tentative D call TRBD1 (5 bases). This CDR3 region has 12 residues. V was cut by 3 bases and J by 8 bases, with 10 bases left in between. The V gene's germline CDR1 is SGHNT and CDR2 YENEEA. CDR3 residues: CASSLGVEGYTF. Written as DNA, the CDR3 is TGTGCCAGCAGCTTGGGGGTAGAAGGCTACACCTTC.

This clone showed up just once. The V and J genes are TRBV5-1 and TRBJ1-1; D is unresolved. The germline V and J ends were trimmed by 2 bases and 4 bases, with 9 bases remaining between them. This CDR3 region has 13 residues. The V gene's germline CDR1 is SGHRS and CDR2 YFSETQ. The CDR3 sequence is CASSFRGVTEAFF. As DNA, the CDR3 is TGCGCCAGCAGCTTTCGAGGAGTCACTGAAGCTTTCTTT.

J is TRBJ1-4 and V is TRBV30; D gene ambiguous. V dropped 3 bases and J dropped 8 bases, with 7 bases sitting between them. Germline assignment: CDR1 GTSNPN and CDR2 SVGIG (reference sequence). The CDR3 loop spans 11 amino acids. The CDR3 region has the DNA TGTGCCTGGAGGACGGGGGAAAAACTGTTTTTT. Residues: CAWRTGEKLFF.

V gene TRBV11-3 combines with J gene TRBJ2-3; D perhaps matches TRBD2 (6 bases). The V gene lost 10 bases and the J gene lost 3 bases, with 17 bases spanning the gap. Germline values: CDR1 SGHNT, CDR2 YENEEA. This CDR3 spans 14 amino acids. Here the CDR3 reads CAIQASGVTDTQYF. The CDR3 DNA reads TGTGCCATCCAGGCCTCGGGAGTGACAGATACGCAGTATTTT.

This chain joins TRBV6-5 and TRBJ1-1, with no clear D. Germline CDR1 and CDR2: MNHEY and SVGAGI. The length of the CDR3 is 14 residues. Trimming stripped 2 bases from V and 0 bases from J, with 7 bases between. The CDR3 nucleotides read TGTGCCAGCAGTTACGTCCAGATGAACACTGAAGCTTTCTTT. Translation: CASSYVQMNTEAFF.

The chain has TRBV12-3 or TRBV12-4 and TRBJ2-2; D gene ambiguous. The CDR3 runs 12 residues. The V gene lost 7 bases and the J gene lost 3 bases, with 6 bases spanning the gap. Here the CDR3 reads CASNQHTGELFF. The CDR3 DNA reads TGTGCCAGCAATCAGCACACCGGGGAGCTGTTTTTT.

This chain joins TRBV25-1 and TRBJ1-1, with D possibly being TRBD1 (6 bases). Trimming removed 4 bases from V and 5 bases from J, with 17 bases in between. The V gene's germline CDR1 is MGHDK and CDR2 SYGVNS. The CDR3 consists of 15 residues. CDR3 nucleotides: TGTGCCAGCAGTGCAACCAGGGGAGTTATGACTGAAGCTTTCTTT. Protein product: CASSATRGVMTEAFF.

The chain couples TRBV19 to TRBJ1-1, with D possibly matching TRBD1 (6 bases). This CDR3 contains 16 residues. V lost 6 bases and J lost 0, with 17 bases in between. Germline V CDR1 and CDR2: LNHDA, SQIVND (reference sequence). The chain's CDR3 is CASRTLNRELNTEAFF. As DNA, the CDR3 is TGTGCCAGTAGGACACTAAACAGGGAGCTGAACACTGAAGCTTTCTTT.

The chain uses TRBV6-5 and TRBJ1-1; D is undetermined. The V and J ends lost 4 bases and 10 bases respectively, with 16 bases between them. This CDR3 has 13 amino acids. In germline, CDR1 is MNHEY, CDR2 SVGAGI. The CDR3 sequence: CASSFRNQEGAFF. The CDR3 DNA sequence: TGTGCCAGCAGTTTTCGCAATCAGGAAGGAGCTTTCTTT.

V is TRBV19 and J is TRBJ1-2; D is ambiguous. This CDR3 spans 13 amino acids. Trimming removed 3 bases from V and 2 bases from J, with 7 bases in between. CDR1 LNHDA and CDR2 SQIVND come from the germline V gene (reference sequence). The CDR3: CASSMGRNYGYTF. The CDR3 DNA reads TGTGCCAGTAGTATGGGCAGAAACTATGGCTACACCTTC.

The chain carries TRBV23-1 and TRBJ1-4; tentatively, D is TRBD1 (5 bases). TRBV23-1 is given ORF status, its function remaining uncertain. Trimming stripped 0 bases from V and 5 bases from J, with 10 bases between. The CDR3 contains 15 residues. The CDR3 region has the DNA TGCGCCAGCAGTCAATCGGCGGACAAGAATGAAAAACTGTTTTTT. It yields the protein CASSQSADKNEKLFF.

V gene TRBV19 combines with J gene TRBJ2-7; perhaps D is TRBD1 or TRBD2 (5 bases each). The CDR3 runs to 13 residues. V shed 10 bases and J shed 4 bases, with 17 bases lying between them. Looked up from germline, CDR1 is LNHDA and CDR2 is SQIVND (reference sequence). The CDR3 bases are TGTGCCACTAGGGACGGAGGCATTTACGAGCAGTACTTC. This gives the protein CATRDGGIYEQYF.

The genes are TRBV30 and TRBJ1-1; D is perhaps TRBD1 (6 bases). The germline V and J ends were trimmed by 3 bases and 2 bases, with 16 bases remaining between them. This CDR3 region has 15 residues. Germline CDR1 is GTSNPN and CDR2 is SVGIG (reference sequence). The CDR3 protein is CAWREPGTQNTEAFF. The CDR3 coding sequence is TGTGCCTGGAGGGAGCCCGGGACACAAAACACTGAAGCTTTCTTT.

This clone was seen a handful of times. This chain uses TRBV11-3 with TRBJ1-1; D perhaps matches TRBD1 (5 bases). CDR3 length equals 16 residues. Looked up from germline, CDR1 is SGHNT and CDR2 is YENEEA. Trimming pared 3 bases from V and 5 bases from J, leaving 19 bases between. Here the CDR3 DNA reads TGTGCCAGCAGCTTGGCCTCTCTCTTTGGGGGGACTGAAGCTTTCTTT. It yields the protein CASSLASLFGGTEAFF.

The gene calls are TRBV11-3 and TRBJ2-6, with D unclear. V was clipped by 0 bases and J by 0 bases, with 12 bases between them. There are 18 residues in the CDR3. The germline gives CDR1 SGHNT, CDR2 YENEEA. The CDR3 DNA is TGTGCCAGCAGCTTAGATCACGCTGTGAGCTCTGGGGCCAACGTCCTGACTTTC. It encodes CASSLDHAVSSGANVLTF.

This clone came up once. The chain uses TRBV7-3 and TRBJ2-4; D gene ambiguous. The CDR3 is made up of 14 amino acids. CDR1 is SGHTA and CDR2 is FQGTGA in the germline V gene. The V gene lost 7 bases and the J gene lost 1 base, with 11 bases spanning the gap. CDR3 in DNA: TGTGCCAGCACCTACCCCGGGGCCAAAAACATTCAGTACTTC. It specifies CASTYPGAKNIQYF.

The chain joins TRBV6-6 to TRBJ1-6, with unresolved D. Per germline, CDR1 MNHNY and CDR2 SVGAGI (reference sequence). The V end was cut by 6 bases, the J end by 8 bases, with 11 bases between. The CDR3 runs 13 residues. The CDR3 here is CASRPLGYSPLHF. The CDR3 DNA sequence: TGTGCCAGCAGGCCTTTGGGGTATTCACCCCTCCACTTT.

The V gene is TRBV27, the J gene TRBJ2-3; 8 bases line up with TRBD2. The CDR3 runs to 18 residues. Germline V gene lookup returns CDR1 MNHEY and CDR2 SMNVEV (reference sequence). J lost 3 bases, V lost 0 bases, and 11 bases had no gene match. The CDR3 region has the DNA TGTGCCAGCAGTTTATCATCCCGGGGGACTAGAGGAACAGATACGCAGTATTTT. This codes for CASSLSSRGTRGTDTQYF.

The chain joins TRBV2 to TRBJ2-1, with 8 bases matching TRBD1. This CDR3 contains 15 residues. The V and J ends lost 6 bases and 2 bases, in that order; junction bases with no gene match: 6. The germline CDR1 and CDR2 sequences are SNHLY and FYNNEI. Here the CDR3 DNA reads TGTGCCAGCAGCCCCGGACAGGGCCCCTACAATGAGCAGTTCTTC. Translating it yields CASSPGQGPYNEQFF.

CDR3 DNA: TGTGCCAGCAGCTTAAAAGCGGCCACCCATAGCAATCAGCCCCAGCATTTT. It is translated as CASSLKAATHSNQPQHF. The chain links TRBV7-2 to TRBJ1-5; no definite D call. Germline lookup yields CDR1 SGHTA and CDR2 FQGNSA. The V gene lost 2 bases and the J gene lost 0 bases, with 14 bases spanning the gap. This CDR3 is built from 17 residues.